This section outlines one T cell receptor (beta chain) sequence together with its context. What it binds is unknown. These data originate in a study of T cell responses to AZD1222 COVID-19 vaccine. Trimming stripped 0 bases from V and 6 bases from J, with 12 bases between. In germline, CDR1 is SGHDT, CDR2 YYEEEE. The CDR3 contains 14 residues. General study points: Breadth and depth of Spike-specific TCRs rose after two AZD1222 doses. Donors were largely white British and mainly female; clonal diversity was possibly underestimated.

TCRdb keeps only in-frame clones here, not all; method: immunoSEQ multiplex PCR. This table holds 130,000 or so clones, about 89% found once. This TCR was recovered from an adult in good health. The gene calls are TRBV5-6 and TRBJ1-1; D ambiguous. Sample: peripheral blood, taken on day 0 of AZD1222 vaccination. The CDR3 protein is CASSLGGWRAEAFF. CDR3 DNA sequence: TGTGCCAGCAGCTTGGGCGGGTGGAGAGCTGAAGCTTTCTTT.